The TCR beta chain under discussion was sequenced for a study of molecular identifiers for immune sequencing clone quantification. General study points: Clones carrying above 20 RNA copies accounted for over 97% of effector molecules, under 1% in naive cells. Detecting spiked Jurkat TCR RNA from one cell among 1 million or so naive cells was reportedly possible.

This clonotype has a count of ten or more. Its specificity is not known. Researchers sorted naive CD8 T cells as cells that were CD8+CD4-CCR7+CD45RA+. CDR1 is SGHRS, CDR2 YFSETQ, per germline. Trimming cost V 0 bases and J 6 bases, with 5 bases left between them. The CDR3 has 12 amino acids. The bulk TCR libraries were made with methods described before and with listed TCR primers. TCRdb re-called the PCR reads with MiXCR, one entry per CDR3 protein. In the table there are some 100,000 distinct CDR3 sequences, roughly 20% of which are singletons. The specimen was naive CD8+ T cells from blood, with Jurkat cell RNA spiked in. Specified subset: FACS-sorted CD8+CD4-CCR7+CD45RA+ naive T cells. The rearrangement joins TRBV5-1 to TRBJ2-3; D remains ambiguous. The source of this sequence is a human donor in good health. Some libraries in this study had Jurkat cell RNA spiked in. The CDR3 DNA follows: TGCGCCAGCAGCTTGGCCGCCGATACGCAGTATTTT. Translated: CASSLAADTQYF.